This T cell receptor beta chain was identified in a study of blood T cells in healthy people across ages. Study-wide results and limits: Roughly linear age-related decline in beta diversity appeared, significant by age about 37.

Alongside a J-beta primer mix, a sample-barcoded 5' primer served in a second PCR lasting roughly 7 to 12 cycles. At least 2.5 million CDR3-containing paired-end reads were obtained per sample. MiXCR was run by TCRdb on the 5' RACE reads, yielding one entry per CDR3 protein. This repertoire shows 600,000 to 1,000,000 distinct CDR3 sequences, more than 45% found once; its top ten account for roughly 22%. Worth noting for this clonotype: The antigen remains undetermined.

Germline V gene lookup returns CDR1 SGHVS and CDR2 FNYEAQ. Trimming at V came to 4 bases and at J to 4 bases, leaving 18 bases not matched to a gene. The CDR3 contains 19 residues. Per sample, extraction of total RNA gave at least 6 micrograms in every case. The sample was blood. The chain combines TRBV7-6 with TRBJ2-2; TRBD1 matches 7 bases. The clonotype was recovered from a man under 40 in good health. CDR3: CASSYGSGGPASFTGELFF. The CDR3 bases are TGTGCCAGCAGCTATGGTTCAGGGGGTCCAGCTTCCTTCACCGGGGAGCTGTTTTTT.